The 18 T cell receptor beta chains reported below all come from one sample, sequenced in a study of T cells in Graves' hyperthyroidism and ophthalmopathy. Amplification of TCR beta CDR3 regions used RNA as the template. TCR CDR3 underwent first-round RT-PCR with the HTBI primer set. One entry per CDR3 protein results from TCRdb running MiXCR on the multiplex PCR reads. The sample contains almost 250,000 distinct CDR3 sequences, around 24% of which appear only once. Sequencing was performed on blood. Every receptor here comes from a woman aged 40 to 50 with Graves' ophthalmopathy.

This clonotype occurred many times. The rearrangement uses TRBV2 and TRBJ2-3; 10 nucleotides agree with TRBD2. The CDR3 is made up of 16 amino acids. Looked up from germline, CDR1 is SNHLY and CDR2 is FYNNEI. Trimming took 6 bases from V and 0 from J; bases not matched to a gene: 6. The CDR3 nucleotides are TGTGCCAGCAGGCGGACTAGCGGAACTAGCACAGATACGCAGTATTTT. This gives the protein CASRRTSGTSTDTQYF. The full variable domain, with the rest looked up from reference TRBV2 and TRBJ2-3, is EPEVTQTPSHQVTQMGQEVILRCVPISNHLYFYWYRQILGQKVEFLVSFYNNEISEKSEIFDDQFSVERPDGSNFTLKIRSTKLEDSAMYFCASRRTSGTSTDTQYFGPGTRLTVL.

This clonotype showed up many times. V usage is TRBV4-1 and J usage is TRBJ1-1; D is unresolved. Germline assignment: CDR1 MGHRA and CDR2 YSYEKL. The CDR3 sequence is 14 residues long. The V and J ends lost 2 bases and 5 bases respectively, with 12 bases between them. CDR3 in amino acids: CASSQRLGFTEAFF. The CDR3 DNA sequence: TGCGCCAGCAGCCAACGTCTAGGTTTTACTGAAGCTTTCTTT.

This clonotype was seen more than once but under ten times. The genes are TRBV18 and TRBJ1-1; 9 bases agree with TRBD1. The CDR3 has 13 residues. CDR1 and CDR2 (germline): KGHSH, LQKENI. Trimming cost V 3 bases and J 5 bases; bases outside gene matches: 1. The CDR3: CASSPDRGTEAFF. The CDR3 nucleotides read TGTGCCAGCTCACCGGACAGGGGAACTGAAGCTTTCTTT.

This clonotype was counted ten times or more. This chain joins TRBV7-2 and TRBJ1-5, with TRBD1 identical over 7 bases. The germline gives CDR1 SGHTA, CDR2 FQGNSA. J lost 4 bases, V lost 5 bases, and 8 bases had no gene match. The CDR3 contains 15 residues. For the CDR3, the DNA is TGTGCCAGCAGCCCACCGGGACAGAGGAATCAGCCCCAGCATTTT. Amino acids: CASSPPGQRNQPQHF.

This clonotype has a count of ten or more. The V call is TRBV2, the J call TRBJ2-5; 9 bases fit TRBD2. V gave up 3 bases and J gave up 5 bases; unmatched junction bases: 1. Germline V gene lookup returns CDR1 SNHLY and CDR2 FYNNEI. CDR3 length: 13 amino acids. The CDR3 bases are TGTGCCAGCAGTGAGGGACTAGCTGAGACCCAGTACTTC. Translating gives CASSEGLAETQYF. Supplemented by reference TRBV2 and TRBJ2-5, the full variable domain reads EPEVTQTPSHQVTQMGQEVILRCVPISNHLYFYWYRQILGQKVEFLVSFYNNEISEKSEIFDDQFSVERPDGSNFTLKIRSTKLEDSAMYFCASSEGLAETQYFGPGTRLLVL.

Many counts were recorded for this clonotype. J is TRBJ2-7 and V is TRBV2, with 8 bases lining up with TRBD1. CDR1 SNHLY and CDR2 FYNNEI come from the germline V gene. The CDR3 is 14 residues long. J lost 0 bases, V lost 6 bases, and 4 bases had no gene match. The DNA of the CDR3 is TGTGCCAGCAGGGGACAGGCCCCCTCCTACGAGCAGTACTTC. Encoded protein: CASRGQAPSYEQYF.

This sequence joins TRBV20-1 and TRBJ2-5; a weak D match, TRBD2 (5 bases). The V end was cut by 0 bases, the J end by 2 bases, with 13 bases between. The CDR3 totals 15 residues. CDR1 is DFQATT, CDR2 SNEGSKA, per germline (reference sequence). This chain's CDR3 is CSARDPAEAQETQYF. In nucleotides, the CDR3 is TGCAGTGCTAGAGATCCAGCGGAGGCGCAAGAGACCCAGTACTTC.

This clonotype was found once. The rearrangement links TRBV20-1 to TRBJ2-5; the match to TRBD2 covers 7 bases. Germline lookup yields CDR1 DFQATT and CDR2 SNEGSKA (reference sequence). Trimming cost V 0 bases and J 5 bases; bases outside gene matches: 9. This CDR3 region has 15 residues. The DNA of the CDR3 is TGCAGTGCTAGAGATGCGGGGAGGGCTCGGGAGACCCAGTACTTC. It specifies CSARDAGRARETQYF.

This clonotype was seen ten or more times. The chain carries TRBV6-1 and TRBJ1-6; no definite D call. Germline CDR1 MNHNS, CDR2 SASEGT. This CDR3 is 12 amino acids long. The germline V and J ends were trimmed by 4 bases and 9 bases, with 7 bases remaining between them. CDR3 loop: CASSGLVSPLHF. In DNA form, the CDR3 reads TGTGCCAGCAGTGGACTTGTTTCACCCCTCCACTTT.

This clonotype was recorded at least ten times. The genes are TRBV5-1 and TRBJ2-7; D is tentatively TRBD1 or TRBD2 (6 bases each). Germline values: CDR1 SGHRS, CDR2 YFSETQ. The CDR3 totals 13 residues. Trimming removed 7 bases at V and 2 bases at J, with 13 bases between. This chain's CDR3 is CASGGQDPYEQYF. The CDR3 bases are TGCGCCAGCGGGGGGCAGGATCCCTACGAGCAGTACTTC. Together with reference TRBV5-1 and TRBJ2-7, the CDR3 gives the full variable domain: KAGVTQTPRYLIKTRGQQVTLSCSPISGHRSVSWYQQTPGQGLQFLFEYFSETQRNKGNFPGRFSGRQFSNSRSEMNVSTLELGDSALYLCASGGQDPYEQYFGPGTRLTVT.

The chain recombines TRBV27 with TRBJ1-5; D is uncertain. With 6 bases removed from V and 7 bases from J, the gap between germline ends came to 16 bases. Germline V lookup: CDR1 MNHEY, CDR2 SMNVEV (reference sequence). The CDR3 covers 14 residues. The CDR3 DNA reads TGTGCCAGCAGCTTGGAATCAGGCATCCAGCCCCAGCATTTT. This encodes CASSLESGIQPQHF.

This clonotype was recorded many times. The chain is built from TRBV5-1 and TRBJ2-7, with a weak D call TRBD1 (6 bases). V lost 0 bases and J lost 0, with 7 bases in between. This CDR3 comprises 14 residues. The germline gives CDR1 SGHRS, CDR2 YFSETQ. The DNA of the CDR3 is TGCGCCAGCAGCTTGGGACAGGCCTCCTACGAGCAGTACTTC. Residues: CASSLGQASYEQYF.

Ten or more counts support this clonotype. The V gene is TRBV30, the J gene TRBJ1-2; weak D call: TRBD1 (5 bases). The CDR3 is 14 residues long. Per germline, CDR1 GTSNPN and CDR2 SVGIG (reference sequence). V was pared by 0 bases and J by 4 bases, with 12 bases between. For the CDR3, the DNA is TGTGCCTGGAGTGTATGGAGGGGAACCTATGGCTACACCTTC. Amino acid sequence: CAWSVWRGTYGYTF. The variable domain in full, with the rest retrieved from reference TRBV30 and TRBJ1-2, is SQTIHQWPATLVQPVGSPLSLECTVEGTSNPNLYWYRQAAGRGLQLLFYSVGIGQISSEVPQNLSASRPQDRQFILSSKKLLLSDSGFYLCAWSVWRGTYGYTFGSGTRLTVV.

This clonotype was detected many times. The chain links TRBV30 to TRBJ2-7, with D maybe TRBD2 (6 bases). V lost 6 bases, J lost 1 base, and 16 bases lay in between. This CDR3 spans 14 amino acids. Germline lookup yields CDR1 GTSNPN and CDR2 SVGIG (reference sequence). In nucleotides, the CDR3 is TGTGCCTGTAGGGAGGACGGGGCTTCCTACGAGCAGTACTTC. Its protein is CACREDGASYEQYF.

This clonotype appeared many times. V and J are TRBV6-5 and TRBJ1-3; 7 bases match TRBD1. Germline lookup yields CDR1 MNHEY and CDR2 SVGAGI. Trimming removed 10 bases from V and 3 bases from J; junction bases left unmatched: 18. CDR3 size: 17 residues. This CDR3 is CATGRGTDTPSGNTIYF. As DNA, the CDR3 is TGTGCCACCGGGCGAGGGACAGACACCCCGAGTGGAAACACCATATATTTT.

This clonotype was detected many times. The chain carries TRBV27 and TRBJ2-2; D might be TRBD1 or TRBD2, each matching 6 bases. The germline V gene encodes CDR1 MNHEY and CDR2 SMNVEV (reference sequence). CDR3 size: 15 residues. V was pared by 6 bases and J by 4 bases, with 15 bases between. Written as DNA, the CDR3 is TGTGCCAGCAGCATGGGGGGCGAACTCACCGGGGAGCTGTTTTTT. It is translated as CASSMGGELTGELFF.

This clonotype came up many times. V gene TRBV7-2 combines with J gene TRBJ2-3; D is perhaps TRBD1 or TRBD2 (5 bases each). V was cut by 0 bases and J by 0 bases, with 7 bases left in between. The CDR3 runs to 15 residues. Germline CDR1 and CDR2: SGHTA and FQGNSA. The CDR3 bases are TGTGCCAGCAGCTTAGCGGGACGTAGCACAGATACGCAGTATTTT. Amino acids: CASSLAGRSTDTQYF. Full variable domain (missing parts from reference TRBV7-2 and TRBJ2-3): GAGVSQSPSNKVTEKGKDVELRCDPISGHTALYWYRQSLGQGLEFLIYFQGNSAPDKSGLPSDRFSAERTGGSVSTLTIQRTQQEDSAVYLCASSLAGRSTDTQYFGPGTRLTVL.

In this sample, this clonotype turned up many times. The V gene is TRBV28, the J gene TRBJ2-7; 7 bases match TRBD1. The V gene's germline CDR1 is MDHEN and CDR2 SYDVKM. After removal of 4 bases from V and 4 bases from J, the junction contained 4 bases not matched to a gene. The CDR3 runs 13 residues. The CDR3 nucleotides read TGTGCCAGCAGTTGGGGGACAGTTTACGAGCAGTACTTC. Its protein is CASSWGTVYEQYF.